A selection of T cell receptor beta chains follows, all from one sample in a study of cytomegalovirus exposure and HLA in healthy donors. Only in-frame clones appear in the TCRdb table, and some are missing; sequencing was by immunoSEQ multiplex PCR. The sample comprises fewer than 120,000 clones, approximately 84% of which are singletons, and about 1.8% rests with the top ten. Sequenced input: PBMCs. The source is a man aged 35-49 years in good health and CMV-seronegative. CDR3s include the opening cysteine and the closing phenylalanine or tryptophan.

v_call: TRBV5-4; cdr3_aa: CASSLAGAKNIQYF
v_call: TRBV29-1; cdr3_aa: CSVCGGSNQPQHF
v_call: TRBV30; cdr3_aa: CAWSGQVNTEAFF
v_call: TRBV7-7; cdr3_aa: CASSLYSGGGEQYF
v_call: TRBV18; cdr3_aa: CASSPPSRGATTEAFF
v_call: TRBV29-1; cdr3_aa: CSVVPTMNTEAFF
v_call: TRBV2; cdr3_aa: CASSSTGGGGNQPQHF
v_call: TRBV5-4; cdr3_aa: CASSLQGRQDGYTF
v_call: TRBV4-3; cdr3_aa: CASSQLGDRGKLFF
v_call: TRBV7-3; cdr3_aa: CASSLKRTGSDEQFF
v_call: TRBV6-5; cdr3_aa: CASSYSPGVGGYTF
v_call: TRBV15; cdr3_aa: CATRDSRSTDTQYF
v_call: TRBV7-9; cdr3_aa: CASSLGSYGYTF
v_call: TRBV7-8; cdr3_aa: CASSLIKGISYNSPLHF
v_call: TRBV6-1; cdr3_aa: CASSHAGSEQYF
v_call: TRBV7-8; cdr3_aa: CASSATGQGGEKLFF
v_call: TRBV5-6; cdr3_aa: CASSARGTGAPEKLFF
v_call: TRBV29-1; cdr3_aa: CSVGVELHSLTF
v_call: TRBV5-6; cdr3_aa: CASSRWASGDNEQFF
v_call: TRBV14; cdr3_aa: CASSQPQRLRPQHF
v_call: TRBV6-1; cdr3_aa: CASRAGTGGTYEQYF
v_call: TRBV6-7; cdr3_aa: CASSYSIVVGRDNPYEQYF
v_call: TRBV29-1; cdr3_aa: CSVVLVPSYEQYF
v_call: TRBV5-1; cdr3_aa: CASRGEGLDRDTQYF
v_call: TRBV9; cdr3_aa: CASSISAFRASDTQYF
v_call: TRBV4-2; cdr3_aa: CASSPGGAETQYF